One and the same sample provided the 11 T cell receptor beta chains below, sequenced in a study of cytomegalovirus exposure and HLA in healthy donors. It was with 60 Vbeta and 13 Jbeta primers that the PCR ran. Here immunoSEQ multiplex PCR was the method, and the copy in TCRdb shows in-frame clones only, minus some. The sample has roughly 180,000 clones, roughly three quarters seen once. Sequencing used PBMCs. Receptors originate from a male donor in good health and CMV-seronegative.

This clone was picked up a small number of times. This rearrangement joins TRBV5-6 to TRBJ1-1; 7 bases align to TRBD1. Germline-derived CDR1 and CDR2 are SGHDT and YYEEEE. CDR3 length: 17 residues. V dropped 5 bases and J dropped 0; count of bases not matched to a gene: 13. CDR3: CASSPPPGGLMNTEAFF. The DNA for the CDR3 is TGTGCCAGCAGTCCTCCCCCAGGGGGGCTTATGAACACTGAAGCTTTCTTT.

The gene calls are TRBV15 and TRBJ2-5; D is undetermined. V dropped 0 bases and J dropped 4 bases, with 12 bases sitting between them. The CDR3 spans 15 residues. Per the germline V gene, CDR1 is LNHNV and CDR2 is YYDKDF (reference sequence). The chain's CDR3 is CATSRDPLTGETQYF. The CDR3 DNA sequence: TGTGCCACCAGCAGAGATCCACTCACCGGAGAGACCCAGTACTTC.

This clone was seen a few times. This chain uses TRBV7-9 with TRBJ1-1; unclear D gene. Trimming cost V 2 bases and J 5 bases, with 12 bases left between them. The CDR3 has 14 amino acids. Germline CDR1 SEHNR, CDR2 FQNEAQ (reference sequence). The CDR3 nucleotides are TGTGCCAGCAGCTTAAGGGAGTCGGGGACTGAAGCTTTCTTT. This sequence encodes CASSLRESGTEAFF.

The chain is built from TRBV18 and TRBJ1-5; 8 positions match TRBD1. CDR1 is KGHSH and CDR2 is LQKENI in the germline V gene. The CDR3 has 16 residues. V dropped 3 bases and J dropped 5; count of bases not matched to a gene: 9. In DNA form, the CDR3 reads TGTGCCAGCTCACCGATAACAGGGGGGCCCGATCAGCCCCAGCATTTT. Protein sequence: CASSPITGGPDQPQHF. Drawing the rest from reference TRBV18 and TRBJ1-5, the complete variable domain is NAGVMQNPRHLVRRRGQEARLRCSPMKGHSHVYWYRQLPEEGLKFMVYLQKENIIDESGMPKERFSAEFPKEGPSILRIQQVVRGDSAAYFCASSPITGGPDQPQHFGDGTRLSIL.

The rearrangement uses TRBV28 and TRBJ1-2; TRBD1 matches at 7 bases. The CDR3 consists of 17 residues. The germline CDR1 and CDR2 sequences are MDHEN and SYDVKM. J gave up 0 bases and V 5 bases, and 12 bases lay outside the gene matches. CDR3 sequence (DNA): TGTGCCAGCAGTCCTCCTTCTGGGACAGATACTAACTATGGCTACACCTTC. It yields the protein CASSPPSGTDTNYGYTF.

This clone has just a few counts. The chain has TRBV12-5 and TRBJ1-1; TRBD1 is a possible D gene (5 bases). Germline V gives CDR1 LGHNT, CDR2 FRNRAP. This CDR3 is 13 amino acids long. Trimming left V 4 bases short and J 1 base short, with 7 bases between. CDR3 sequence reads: CASGSTENTEAFF. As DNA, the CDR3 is TGTGCTAGTGGTTCGACAGAGAACACTGAAGCTTTCTTT.

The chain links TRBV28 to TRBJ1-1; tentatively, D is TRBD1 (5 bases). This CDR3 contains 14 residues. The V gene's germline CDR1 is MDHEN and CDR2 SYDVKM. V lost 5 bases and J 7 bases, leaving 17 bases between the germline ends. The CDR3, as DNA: TGTGCCAGCAGTCCACAGGATGAAGTGAGTGAAGCTTTCTTT. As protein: CASSPQDEVSEAFF.

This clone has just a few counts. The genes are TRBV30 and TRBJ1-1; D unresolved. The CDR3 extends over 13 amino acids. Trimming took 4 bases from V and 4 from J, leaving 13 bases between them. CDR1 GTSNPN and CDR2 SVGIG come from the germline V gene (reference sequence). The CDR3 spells CAWTAGFGTEAFF. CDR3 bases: TGTGCCTGGACCGCGGGATTTGGCACTGAAGCTTTCTTT. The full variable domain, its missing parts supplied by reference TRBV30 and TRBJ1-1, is SQTIHQWPATLVQPVGSPLSLECTVEGTSNPNLYWYRQAAGRGLQLLFYSVGIGQISSEVPQNLSASRPQDRQFILSSKKLLLSDSGFYLCAWTAGFGTEAFFGQGTRLTVV.

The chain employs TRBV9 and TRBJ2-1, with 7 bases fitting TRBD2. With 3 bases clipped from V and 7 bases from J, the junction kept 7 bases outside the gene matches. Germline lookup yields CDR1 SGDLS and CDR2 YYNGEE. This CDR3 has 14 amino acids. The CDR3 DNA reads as TGTGCCAGCAGCGGGACTAGTGTCCTTAATGAGCAGTTCTTC. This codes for CASSGTSVLNEQFF.

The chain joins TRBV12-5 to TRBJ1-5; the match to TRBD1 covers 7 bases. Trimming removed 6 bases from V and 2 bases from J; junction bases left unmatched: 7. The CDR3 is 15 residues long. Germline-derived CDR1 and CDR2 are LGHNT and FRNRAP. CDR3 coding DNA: TGTGCTAGTGGATACACCGGGACAGGCAATCAGCCCCAGCATTTT. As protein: CASGYTGTGNQPQHF.

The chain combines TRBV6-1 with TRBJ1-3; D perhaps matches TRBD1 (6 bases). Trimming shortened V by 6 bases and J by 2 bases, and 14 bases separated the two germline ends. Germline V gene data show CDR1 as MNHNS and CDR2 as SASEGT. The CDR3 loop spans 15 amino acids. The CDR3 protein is CASSALQGAGNTIYF. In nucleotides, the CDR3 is TGTGCCAGCAGCGCATTACAGGGAGCTGGAAACACCATATATTTT.